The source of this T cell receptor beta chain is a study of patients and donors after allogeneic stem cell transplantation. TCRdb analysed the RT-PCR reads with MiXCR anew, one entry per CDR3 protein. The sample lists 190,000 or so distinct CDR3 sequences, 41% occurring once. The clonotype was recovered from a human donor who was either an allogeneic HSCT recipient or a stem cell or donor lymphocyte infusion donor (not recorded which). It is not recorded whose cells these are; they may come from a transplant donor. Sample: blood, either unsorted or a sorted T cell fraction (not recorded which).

CDR3 nucleotides: TGCAGTGCATCCCGGGACAGAAACTATGGCTACACCTTC. Protein: CSASRDRNYGYTF. V usage is TRBV20-1 and J usage is TRBJ1-2; 7 bases are shared with TRBD1. Trimming at V came to 6 bases and at J to 2 bases, leaving 6 bases not matched to a gene. The germline V gene has CDR1 DFQATT and CDR2 SNEGSKA (reference sequence). The CDR3 contains 13 residues.